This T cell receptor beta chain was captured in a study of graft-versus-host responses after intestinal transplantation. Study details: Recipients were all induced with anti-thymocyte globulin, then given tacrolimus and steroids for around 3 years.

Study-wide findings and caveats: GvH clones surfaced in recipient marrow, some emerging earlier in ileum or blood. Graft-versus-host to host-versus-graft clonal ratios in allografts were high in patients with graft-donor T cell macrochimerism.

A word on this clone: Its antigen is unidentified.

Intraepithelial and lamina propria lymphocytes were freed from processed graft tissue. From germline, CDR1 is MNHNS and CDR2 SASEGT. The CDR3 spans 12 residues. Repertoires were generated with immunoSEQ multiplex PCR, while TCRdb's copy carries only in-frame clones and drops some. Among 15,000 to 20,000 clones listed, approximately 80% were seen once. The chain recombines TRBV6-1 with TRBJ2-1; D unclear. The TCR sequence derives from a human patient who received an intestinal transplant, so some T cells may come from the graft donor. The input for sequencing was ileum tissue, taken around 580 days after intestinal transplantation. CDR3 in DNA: TGTGCTTGCGTGAGCTCCTACAATGAGCAGTTCTTC. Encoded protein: CACVSSYNEQFF.